These 10 T cell receptor beta chains originate from one sample sequenced in a study of blood T cell repertoires in COVID-19. Method: immunoSEQ multiplex PCR; TCRdb's copy keeps in-frame clones and lacks some. The sample yields under 200,000 clones, under 85% seen once. Sequencing input: peripheral blood. The receptors come from an older man who had recovered from COVID-19.

V and J are TRBV3-1 (or the pseudogene TRBV3-2) and TRBJ2-6, with TRBD1 identical over 8 bases. Germline assignment: CDR1 LGHDT and CDR2 YNNKEL (reference sequence). The CDR3 sequence is 17 residues long. V shed 1 base, J shed 2 bases, and the junction held 4 bases outside the gene matches. CDR3 in DNA: TGTGCCAGCAGCCAAGTGGCAGGGGGCGCTGGGGCCAACGTCCTGACTTTC. This codes for CASSQVAGGAGANVLTF.

The chain combines TRBV9 with TRBJ2-2; 10 bases are a match to TRBD2. Germline loops: CDR1 SGDLS, CDR2 YYNGEE. With 2 bases clipped from V and 1 base from J, the junction kept 2 bases outside the gene matches. CDR3 length equals 16 residues. The CDR3 coding sequence is TGTGCCAGCAGCGTTCGGACTAGCGGGAACACCGGGGAGCTGTTTTTT. This encodes CASSVRTSGNTGELFF.

The rearrangement joins TRBV19 to TRBJ2-1; D is unclear. Trimming left V 1 base short and J 0 bases short, with 10 bases between. Germline loops: CDR1 LNHDA, CDR2 SQIVND (reference sequence). The CDR3 has 16 amino acids. The CDR3: CASSIGWSPSYNEQFF. The CDR3 nucleotides read TGTGCCAGTAGTATAGGATGGAGTCCCTCCTACAATGAGCAGTTCTTC.

The chain is built from TRBV29-1 and TRBJ1-2, with D possibly being TRBD1 (5 bases). The CDR3 consists of 11 residues. V was trimmed by 4 bases and J by 6 bases, leaving 9 bases between them. The germline V gene encodes CDR1 SQVTM and CDR2 ANQGSEA. In nucleotides, the CDR3 is TGCAGCGTTGCGGGGGTCGATGGCTACACCTTC. This sequence encodes CSVAGVDGYTF.

This sequence joins TRBV19 and TRBJ1-1, with D tentatively TRBD1 (6 bases). The germline gives CDR1 LNHDA, CDR2 SQIVND (reference sequence). Trimming stripped 2 bases from V and 5 bases from J, with 12 bases between. The CDR3 totals 14 residues. This CDR3 is CASSIWGQGTEAFF. CDR3 bases: TGTGCCAGTAGTATATGGGGGCAGGGTACTGAAGCTTTCTTT.

The genes are TRBV15 and TRBJ2-2; D remains unclear. Trimming left V 0 bases short and J 4 bases short, with 12 bases between. Germline V gene lookup returns CDR1 LNHNV and CDR2 YYDKDF (reference sequence). The CDR3 is 16 residues long. The CDR3 coding sequence is TGTGCCACCAGCAGAGAGACAAGGCAGAGCACCGGGGAGCTGTTTTTT. It encodes CATSRETRQSTGELFF.

This chain uses TRBV13 with TRBJ1-2; possibly TRBD1 for D (5 bases). The CDR3 consists of 17 residues. Germline V lookup: CDR1 PRHDT, CDR2 FYEKMQ (reference sequence). The germline V and J ends were trimmed by 5 bases and 5 bases, with 24 bases remaining between them. CDR3 amino acids: CASSGPGTPGVRYGYTF. CDR3 DNA sequence: TGTGCCAGCAGCGGGCCCGGGACCCCGGGAGTTAGGTATGGCTACACCTTC. Full variable domain (rest looked up from reference TRBV13 and TRBJ1-2): AAGVIQSPRHLIKEKRETATLKCYPIPRHDTVYWYQQGPGQDPQFLISFYEKMQSDKGSIPDRFSAQQFSDYHSELNMSSLELGDSALYFCASSGPGTPGVRYGYTFGSGTRLTVV.

The J gene is TRBJ2-7, the V gene TRBV2; D remains ambiguous. Germline V gene sequence: CDR1 SNHLY, CDR2 FYNNEI. Trimming removed 8 bases from V and 0 bases from J, with 14 bases in between. The CDR3 loop spans 14 amino acids. In DNA form, the CDR3 reads TGTGCCAGCCGATTAGAACTGATCTCCTACGAGCAGTACTTC. It specifies CASRLELISYEQYF.

The chain is built from TRBV25-1 and TRBJ1-5, with D perhaps matching TRBD1 (6 bases). CDR1 and CDR2 (germline): MGHDK, SYGVNS. Trimming removed 8 bases at V and 5 bases at J, with 19 bases between. The CDR3 is 15 amino acids. CDR3 sequence: CASYTGYVPHQPQHF. In DNA form, the CDR3 reads TGTGCCAGCTATACAGGGTATGTTCCCCATCAGCCCCAGCATTTT.

This clone has just a few counts. The V and J genes are TRBV4-1 and TRBJ1-5, with D perhaps TRBD1 (6 bases). The V gene's germline CDR1 is MGHRA and CDR2 YSYEKL. This CDR3 has 17 amino acids. V dropped 0 bases and J dropped 4 bases, with 16 bases sitting between them. Here the CDR3 reads CASSQDLPRGVNQPQHF. The CDR3 nucleotides are TGCGCCAGCAGCCAAGACCTCCCCAGGGGTGTTAATCAGCCCCAGCATTTT.